The 12 T cell receptor beta chains in this list originate from one sample, sequenced in a study of blood T cell repertoires in COVID-19. Clones were read by immunoSEQ multiplex PCR, and TCRdb kept only the in-frame ones, dropping some. The profile shows about 240,000 clones, around 87% of them singletons. Sequencing used peripheral blood. Every receptor here comes from a man aged 55 to 70 who had recovered from COVID-19.

This chain uses TRBV29-1 with TRBJ1-2; D possibly corresponds to TRBD1 (6 bases). The CDR3 has 13 residues. Germline V gene data show CDR1 as SQVTM and CDR2 as ANQGSEA. Trimming shortened V by 2 bases and J by 3 bases, and 10 bases separated the two germline ends. In DNA form, the CDR3 reads TGCAGCGTTGAACGGCAGGGGCACTATGGCTACACCTTC. Amino acid sequence: CSVERQGHYGYTF.

In this sample, this clone turned up once. The J gene is TRBJ1-1, the V gene TRBV13; no firm D call. In germline, CDR1 is PRHDT, CDR2 FYEKMQ (reference sequence). V dropped 5 bases and J dropped 6 bases, with 7 bases sitting between them. The CDR3 sequence is 11 residues long. In nucleotides, the CDR3 is TGTGCCAGCAGCCCGTTTGCTGAAGCTTTCTTT. Translating gives CASSPFAEAFF. Supplemented by reference TRBV13 and TRBJ1-1, the full variable domain reads AAGVIQSPRHLIKEKRETATLKCYPIPRHDTVYWYQQGPGQDPQFLISFYEKMQSDKGSIPDRFSAQQFSDYHSELNMSSLELGDSALYFCASSPFAEAFFGQGTRLTVV.

This chain joins TRBV5-6 and TRBJ2-7; 11 bases are a match to TRBD1. V shed 4 bases and J 6 bases; nucleotides not matched to a gene: 12. The CDR3 has 16 residues. From germline, CDR1 is SGHDT and CDR2 YYEEEE. The CDR3 DNA follows: TGTGCCAGCAGCCCATTGGGGGACAGGGGGAAGCTCGAGCAGTACTTC. This codes for CASSPLGDRGKLEQYF.

The sample holds a few counts of this clone. This chain uses TRBV5-6 with TRBJ1-6; 10 nucleotides agree with TRBD1. V was clipped by 0 bases and J by 12 bases; unmatched bases: 3. This CDR3 contains 14 residues. Germline V gene sequence: CDR1 SGHDT, CDR2 YYEEEE. The CDR3 region is CASSLGDRGKPLHF. DNA for the CDR3: TGTGCCAGCAGCTTGGGGGACAGGGGAAAACCCCTCCACTTT.

V gene TRBV28 combines with J gene TRBJ1-2; 10 nucleotides agree with TRBD1. The CDR3 is 15 amino acids. CDR1 is MDHEN and CDR2 is SYDVKM in the germline V gene. Trimming at V came to 2 bases and at J to 8 bases, leaving 8 bases not matched to a gene. CDR3 in amino acids: CASSLRLTGGLGYTF. In DNA form, the CDR3 reads TGTGCCAGCAGTTTACGCTTGACAGGGGGCCTCGGCTACACCTTC.

The chain is built from TRBV20-1 and TRBJ2-3, with 10 bases aligning to TRBD2. The CDR3 has 15 residues. From germline, CDR1 is DFQATT and CDR2 SNEGSKA (reference sequence). The V gene end was trimmed by 3 bases and the J gene end by 5 bases; junction bases not matched to a gene: 8. CDR3 region: CSASRAGGMGDTQYF. Here the CDR3 DNA reads TGCAGTGCTAGTCGAGCGGGGGGGATGGGAGATACGCAGTATTTT.

The rearrangement joins TRBV3-1 (or the pseudogene TRBV3-2) to TRBJ1-3; a weak D match, TRBD1 (6 bases). CDR3 length: 17 amino acids. The germline gives CDR1 LGHDT, CDR2 YNNKEL (reference sequence). The ends were cut back, 1 base at V and 0 bases at J, with 13 bases in the middle. The CDR3 sequence: CASSQGGNRVSGNTIYF. Written as DNA, the CDR3 is TGTGCCAGCAGCCAAGGGGGGAACAGGGTCTCTGGAAACACCATATATTTT.

V is TRBV9 and J is TRBJ2-7; TRBD1 agrees at 10 bases. The V segment lost 4 bases and the J segment 2 bases; nucleotides outside the gene matches: 15. The CDR3 has 18 amino acids. CDR1 is SGDLS and CDR2 is YYNGEE in the germline V gene. The CDR3 sequence is CASSLGDRGGLFPYEQYF. For the CDR3, the DNA is TGTGCCAGCAGCCTAGGGGACAGGGGTGGTCTCTTCCCCTACGAGCAGTACTTC.

This chain connects TRBV2 to TRBJ2-6; D is undetermined. Germline V CDR1 and CDR2: SNHLY, FYNNEI. V shed 5 bases and J shed 11 bases, with 10 bases lying between them. This CDR3 is 12 amino acids long. The CDR3 loop is CASSPQTYVLTF. CDR3 DNA sequence: TGTGCCAGCAGTCCCCAGACTTACGTCCTGACTTTC.

The chain uses TRBV11-2 and TRBJ2-2, with 7 bases lining up with TRBD1. The length of the CDR3 is 13 residues. Germline V gene lookup returns CDR1 SGHAT and CDR2 FQNNGV. V shed 5 bases, J shed 5 bases, and the junction held 2 bases outside the gene matches. CDR3 DNA sequence: TGTGCCAGCAGCCAACAGGGGACCGGGGAGCTGTTTTTT. Its protein product is CASSQQGTGELFF.

This chain links TRBV10-3 with TRBJ1-2; tentatively, D is TRBD1 (6 bases). V shed 8 bases and J shed 4 bases, with 14 bases lying between them. This CDR3 has 13 residues. Germline lookup yields CDR1 ENHRY and CDR2 SYGVKD. CDR3 nucleotides: TGTGCCATCCTCCCCACAGGGAGCTATGGCTACACCTTC. Encoded protein: CAILPTGSYGYTF.

V and J are TRBV4-2 and TRBJ2-3, with a tentative D call TRBD2 (6 bases). Deletions cut 1 base from V and 10 bases from J, with 21 bases between. The CDR3 contains 16 residues. Germline V gene data show CDR1 as LGHNA and CDR2 as YNFKEQ. CDR3 in amino acids: CASSQGGTGGGSAQYF. Here the CDR3 DNA reads TGTGCCAGCAGCCAAGGAGGGACTGGTGGGGGTAGTGCGCAGTATTTT.